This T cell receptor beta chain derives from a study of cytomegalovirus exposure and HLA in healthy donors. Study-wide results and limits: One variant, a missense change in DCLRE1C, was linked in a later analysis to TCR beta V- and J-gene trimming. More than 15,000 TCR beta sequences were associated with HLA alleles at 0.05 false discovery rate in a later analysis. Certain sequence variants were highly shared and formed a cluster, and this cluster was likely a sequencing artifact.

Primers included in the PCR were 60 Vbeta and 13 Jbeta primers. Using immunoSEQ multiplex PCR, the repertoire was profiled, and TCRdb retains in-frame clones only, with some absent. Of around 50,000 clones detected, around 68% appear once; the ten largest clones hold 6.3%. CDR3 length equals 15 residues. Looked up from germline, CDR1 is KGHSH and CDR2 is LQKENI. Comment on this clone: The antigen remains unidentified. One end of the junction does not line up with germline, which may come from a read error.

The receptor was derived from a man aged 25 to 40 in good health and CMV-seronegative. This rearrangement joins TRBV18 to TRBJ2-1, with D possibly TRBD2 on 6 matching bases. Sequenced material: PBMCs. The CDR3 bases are TGTGCCAGCTCACCCGGGAGAATCTCCAACAATGAGCAGTTCTTC. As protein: CASSPGRISNNEQFF.